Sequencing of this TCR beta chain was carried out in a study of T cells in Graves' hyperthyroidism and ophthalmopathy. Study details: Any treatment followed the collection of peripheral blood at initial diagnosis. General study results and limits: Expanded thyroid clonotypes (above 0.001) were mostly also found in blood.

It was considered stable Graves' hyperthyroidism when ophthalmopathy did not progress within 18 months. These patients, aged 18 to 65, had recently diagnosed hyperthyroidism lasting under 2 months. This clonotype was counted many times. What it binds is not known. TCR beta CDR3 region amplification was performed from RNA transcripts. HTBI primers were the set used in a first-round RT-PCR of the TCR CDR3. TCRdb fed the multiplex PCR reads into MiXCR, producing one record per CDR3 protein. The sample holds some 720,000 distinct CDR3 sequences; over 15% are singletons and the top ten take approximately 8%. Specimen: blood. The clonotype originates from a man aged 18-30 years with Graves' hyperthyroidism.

CDR3 loop: CASKRTGGAFGYTF. Here the CDR3 DNA reads TGTGCCAGCAAAAGGACAGGGGGCGCCTTTGGCTACACCTTC. This chain joins TRBV2 and TRBJ1-2, with 11 bases fitting TRBD1. Germline V CDR1 and CDR2: SNHLY, FYNNEI. This CDR3 spans 14 amino acids. V lost 7 bases to trimming and J lost 7 bases; unmatched junction nucleotides: 8.